This TCR beta chain was captured by sequencing in a study of cytomegalovirus exposure and HLA in healthy donors. On the study more broadly: Early on, a data release was issued that held about 85 million unique TCRs from HLA-typed donors.

The primer mix had 60 Vbeta and 13 Jbeta primers. Clones were read by immunoSEQ multiplex PCR, and TCRdb kept only the in-frame ones, dropping some. In the table there are a few hundred thousand clones, 80% of which are singletons. Findings and caveats of the study: A few V segments could not be told apart, such as TRBV6-2 and TRBV6-3, and were left out. Altogether, 150 to 200 TCR beta chains were recorded as cytomegalovirus-associated.

This CDR3 spans 16 amino acids. Looked up from germline, CDR1 is MGHRA and CDR2 is YSYEKL. The V gene lost 0 bases and the J gene lost 4 bases, with 15 bases spanning the gap. In regard to this clone: Its specificity is unknown.

The sequenced sample was PBMCs. The chain couples TRBV4-1 to TRBJ1-2, with D possibly being TRBD1 (5 bases). The TCR originated in a girl aged 2 to 10 in good health and CMV-seronegative. The CDR3 DNA reads as TGCGCCAGCAGCCAAGACGTCAGGGCCCCTTCCTATGGCTACACCTTC. Protein sequence: CASSQDVRAPSYGYTF.